The rows below give T cell receptor beta chains drawn from one sample of a study of blood T cell repertoires in COVID-19. Profiling relied on immunoSEQ multiplex PCR, and the TCRdb table lists in-frame clones only, not all of them. Here the sample spans about 250,000 clones, about nine tenths being singletons. Sequencing used peripheral blood. These receptors were collected from a woman in her fifties or sixties who had recovered from COVID-19. CDR3s include the opening cysteine and the closing phenylalanine or tryptophan. A row's size may be missing; if present it is once, few, many or a size class.

clone size: .
V gene: TRBV6-1
CDR3 protein: CASSEAGWTQLRDTF

clone size: .
V gene: TRBV11-3
CDR3 protein: CASSLECPGKIYNSPLHF

clone size: .
V gene: TRBV25-1
CDR3 protein: CASEYMNTEAFF

clone size: .
V gene: TRBV7-2
CDR3 protein: CASSSGQAYGYTF

clone size: once
V gene: TRBV4-3
CDR3 protein: CASSPLGALEKLFF

clone size: .
V gene: TRBV3-1/TRBV3-2
CDR3 protein: CASGGRDEQYF

clone size: .
V gene: TRBV10-3
CDR3 protein: CAISESRSNQPQHF

clone size: .
V gene: TRBV11-2
CDR3 protein: CASSFDRVSGYTF

clone size: .
V gene: TRBV11-1
CDR3 protein: CASSLTGGGDEQYF

clone size: .
V gene: TRBV7-2
CDR3 protein: CASSWTDLSGDYTF

clone size: .
V gene: TRBV5-1
CDR3 protein: CASSLAMGQGLQETQYF

clone size: few
V gene: TRBV5-8
CDR3 protein: CASSPDRALGYTF

clone size: .
V gene: TRBV19
CDR3 protein: CASSGGAIVHTEAFF

clone size: once
V gene: TRBV9
CDR3 protein: CASSVEGGIMNTEAFF

clone size: .
V gene: TRBV19
CDR3 protein: CASSIGTSGPYEQYF

clone size: .
V gene: TRBV19
CDR3 protein: CASISQGARNTEAFF

clone size: .
V gene: TRBV14
CDR3 protein: CASSQNRRTSYEQYF

clone size: few
V gene: TRBV7-7
CDR3 protein: CASSLSGTGNHEQYF

clone size: .
V gene: TRBV6-5
CDR3 protein: CASRRDRGYYEQYF

clone size: .
V gene: TRBV5-1
CDR3 protein: CASSTIAGDNEQFF

clone size: .
V gene: TRBV11-2
CDR3 protein: CASSLVRETQYF

clone size: .
V gene: TRBV5-1
CDR3 protein: CASTPALGLAIPDTQYF

clone size: .
V gene: TRBV18
CDR3 protein: CASSPPGGQSEYF

clone size: .
V gene: TRBV28
CDR3 protein: CASSAGGGETQYF

clone size: .
V gene: TRBV11-2
CDR3 protein: CASSPTGFDTEAFF

clone size: .
V gene: TRBV5-6
CDR3 protein: CASSQMTGTSIFYEQYF

clone size: .
V gene: TRBV6-4
CDR3 protein: CASRGGDPYNEQFF

clone size: few
V gene: TRBV13
CDR3 protein: CASSLRVLSPLHF

clone size: .
V gene: TRBV7-3
CDR3 protein: CASSKETDTQYF

clone size: .
V gene: TRBV27
CDR3 protein: CASRSPGTRNIETQYF

clone size: .
V gene: TRBV4-3
CDR3 protein: CASSPSLSGYGYTF

clone size: .
V gene: TRBV4-3
CDR3 protein: CASSQGETGMYGYTF

clone size: .
V gene: TRBV7-9
CDR3 protein: CASSLTYEVGNTIYF

clone size: .
V gene: TRBV3-1/TRBV3-2
CDR3 protein: CASSQDRTSGYNEQFF

clone size: .
V gene: TRBV11-2
CDR3 protein: CASSFTGPYGYTF

clone size: .
V gene: TRBV6-5
CDR3 protein: CASSVANYGYTF

clone size: .
V gene: TRBV2
CDR3 protein: CASRDWDSSNEKLFF

clone size: .
V gene: TRBV15
CDR3 protein: CATSRDLSWTDTQYF

clone size: .
V gene: TRBV11-1
CDR3 protein: CASSSDREIYEQYF